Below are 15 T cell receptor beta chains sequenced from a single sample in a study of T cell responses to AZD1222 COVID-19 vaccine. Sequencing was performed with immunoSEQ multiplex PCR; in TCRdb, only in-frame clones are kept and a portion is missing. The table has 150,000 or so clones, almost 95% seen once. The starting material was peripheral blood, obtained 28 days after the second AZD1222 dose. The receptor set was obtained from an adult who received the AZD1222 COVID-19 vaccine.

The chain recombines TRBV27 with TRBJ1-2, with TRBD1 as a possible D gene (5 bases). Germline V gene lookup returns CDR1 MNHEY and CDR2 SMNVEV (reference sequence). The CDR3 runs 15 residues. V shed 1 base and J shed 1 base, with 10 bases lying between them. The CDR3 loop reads CASSLYWGINYGYTF. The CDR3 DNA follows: TGTGCCAGCAGTTTATATTGGGGGATTAACTATGGCTACACCTTC.

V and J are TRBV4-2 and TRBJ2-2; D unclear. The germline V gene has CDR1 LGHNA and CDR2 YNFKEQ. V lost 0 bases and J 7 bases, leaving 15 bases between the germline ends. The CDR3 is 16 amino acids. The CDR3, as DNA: TGTGCCAGCAGCCAAGAAATCGCGCCAACCGGCGGGGAGCTGTTTTTT. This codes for CASSQEIAPTGGELFF.

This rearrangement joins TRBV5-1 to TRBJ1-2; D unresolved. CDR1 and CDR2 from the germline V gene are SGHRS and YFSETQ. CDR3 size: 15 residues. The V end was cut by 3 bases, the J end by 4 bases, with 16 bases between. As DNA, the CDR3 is TGCGCCAGCAGCTCGGTGCGCCAAAGCCTCTATGGCTACACCTTC. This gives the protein CASSSVRQSLYGYTF.

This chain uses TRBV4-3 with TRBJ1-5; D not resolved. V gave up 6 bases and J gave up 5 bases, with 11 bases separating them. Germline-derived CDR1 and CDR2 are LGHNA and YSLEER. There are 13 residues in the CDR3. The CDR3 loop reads CASRGGWDQPQHF. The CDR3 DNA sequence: TGCGCCAGCAGGGGTGGGTGGGATCAGCCCCAGCATTTT.

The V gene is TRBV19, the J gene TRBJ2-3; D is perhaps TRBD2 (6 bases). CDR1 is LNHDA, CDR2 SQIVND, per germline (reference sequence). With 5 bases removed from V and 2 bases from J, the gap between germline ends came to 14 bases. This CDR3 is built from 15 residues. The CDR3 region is CASSPLAQITDTQYF. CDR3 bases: TGTGCCAGTAGTCCTCTAGCGCAAATCACAGATACGCAGTATTTT.

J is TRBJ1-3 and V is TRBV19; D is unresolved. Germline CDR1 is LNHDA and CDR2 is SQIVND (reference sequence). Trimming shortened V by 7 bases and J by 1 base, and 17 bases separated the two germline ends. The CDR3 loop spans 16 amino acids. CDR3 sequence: CASTTSGLTSGNTIYF. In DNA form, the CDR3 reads TGTGCCAGTACCACGTCAGGCCTAACTTCTGGAAACACCATATATTTT.

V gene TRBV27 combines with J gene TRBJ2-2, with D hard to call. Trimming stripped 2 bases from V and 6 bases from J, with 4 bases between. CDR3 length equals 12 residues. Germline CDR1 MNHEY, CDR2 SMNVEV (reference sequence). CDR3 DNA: TGTGCCAGCAGTTTAGTGCCCGGGGAGCTGTTTTTT. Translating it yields CASSLVPGELFF.

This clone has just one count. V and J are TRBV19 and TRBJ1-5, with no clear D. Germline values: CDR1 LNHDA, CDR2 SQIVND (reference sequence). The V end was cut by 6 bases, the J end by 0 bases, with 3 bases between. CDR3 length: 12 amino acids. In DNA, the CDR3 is TGTGCCAGTAGAGATAGCAATCAGCCCCAGCATTTT. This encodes CASRDSNQPQHF.

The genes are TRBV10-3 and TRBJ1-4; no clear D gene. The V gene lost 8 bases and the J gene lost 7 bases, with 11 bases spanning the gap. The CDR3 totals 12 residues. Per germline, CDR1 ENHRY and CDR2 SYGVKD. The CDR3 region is CAIARDGEKLFF. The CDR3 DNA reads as TGTGCCATCGCAAGGGATGGTGAAAAACTGTTTTTT.

Here the CDR3 reads CASSITGQPYNSPLHF. As DNA, the CDR3 is TGTGCCAGTAGTATAACGGGACAGCCCTATAATTCACCCCTCCACTTT. The gene calls are TRBV19 and TRBJ1-6, with 7 bases lining up with TRBD1. The germline CDR1 and CDR2 sequences are LNHDA and SQIVND (reference sequence). J was trimmed by 2 bases and V by 2 bases; bases with no gene match: 3. The CDR3 is made up of 16 amino acids.

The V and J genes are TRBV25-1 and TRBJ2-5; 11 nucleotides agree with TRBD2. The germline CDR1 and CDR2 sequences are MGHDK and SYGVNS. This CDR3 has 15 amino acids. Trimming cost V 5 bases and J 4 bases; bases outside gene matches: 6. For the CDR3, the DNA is TGTGCCAGCAGTCTACGACTAGCGGGACGAGAGACCCAGTACTTC. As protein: CASSLRLAGRETQYF.

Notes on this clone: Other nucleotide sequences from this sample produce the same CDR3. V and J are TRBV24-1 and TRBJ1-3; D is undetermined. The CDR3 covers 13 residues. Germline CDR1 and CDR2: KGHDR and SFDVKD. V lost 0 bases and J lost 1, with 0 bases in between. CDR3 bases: TGTGCCACCAGTGATTTGTCTGGAAACACCATATATTTT. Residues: CATSDLSGNTIYF.

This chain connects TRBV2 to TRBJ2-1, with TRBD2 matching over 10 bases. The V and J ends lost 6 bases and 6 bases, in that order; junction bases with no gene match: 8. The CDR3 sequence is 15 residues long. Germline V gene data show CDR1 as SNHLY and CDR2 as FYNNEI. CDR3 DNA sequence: TGTGCCAGCAGGGCTTTAGCGGGAGGACGCAATGAGCAGTTCTTC. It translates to CASRALAGGRNEQFF.

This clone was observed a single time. The CDR3 coding sequence is TGTGCCAGCAGCCAAGTCCGAGAGACCCAGTACTTC. It codes for CASSQVRETQYF. The rearrangement links TRBV14 to TRBJ2-5; D unresolved. The CDR3 has 12 residues. Germline-derived CDR1 and CDR2 are SGHDN and FVKESK. V was trimmed by 1 base and J by 4 bases, leaving 4 bases between them.

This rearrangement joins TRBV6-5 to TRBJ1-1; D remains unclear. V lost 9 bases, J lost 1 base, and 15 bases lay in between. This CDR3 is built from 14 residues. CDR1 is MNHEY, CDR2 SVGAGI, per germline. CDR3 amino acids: CASRASGSNTEAFF. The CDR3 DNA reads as TGTGCCAGTAGAGCATCCGGGTCGAACACTGAAGCTTTCTTT.